These 29 T cell receptor beta chains were all obtained from the same sample, sequenced in a study of blood T cell repertoires in COVID-19. Only in-frame clones appear in the TCRdb table, and some are missing; sequencing was by immunoSEQ multiplex PCR. The top ten clones hold approximately 4.9% of a sample with 100,000 to 140,000 clones, roughly nine tenths of them seen once. The sample comprised peripheral blood. The source is a man aged 35 to 55 with active or convalescent COVID-19.

This chain joins TRBV5-1 and TRBJ2-1; D perhaps matches TRBD2 (6 bases). Germline CDR1 SGHRS, CDR2 YFSETQ. Trimming removed 2 bases at V and 0 bases at J, with 9 bases between. The length of the CDR3 is 15 residues. In DNA, the CDR3 is TGCGCCAGCAGCTTTTCCGGGAGCTCCTACAATGAGCAGTTCTTC. Translating it yields CASSFSGSSYNEQFF. Complete variable domain (other parts from reference TRBV5-1 and TRBJ2-1): KAGVTQTPRYLIKTRGQQVTLSCSPISGHRSVSWYQQTPGQGLQFLFEYFSETQRNKGNFPGRFSGRQFSNSRSEMNVSTLELGDSALYLCASSFSGSSYNEQFFGPGTRLTVL.

This clone was recorded only once. The CDR3 loop is CAWSVYERYGYTF. In DNA, the CDR3 is TGTGCCTGGAGTGTCTACGAACGCTATGGCTACACCTTC. The chain combines TRBV30 with TRBJ1-2; no clear D. CDR3 length: 13 amino acids. Germline V gene lookup returns CDR1 GTSNPN and CDR2 SVGIG (reference sequence). V lost 0 bases, J lost 4 bases, and 9 bases lay in between.

V and J are TRBV24-1 and TRBJ2-3, with D maybe TRBD2 (6 bases). Germline assignment: CDR1 KGHDR and CDR2 SFDVKD. The CDR3 length is 16 residues. The V gene lost 0 bases and the J gene lost 2 bases, with 11 bases spanning the gap. For the CDR3, the DNA is TGTGCCACCAGTGATTTGGTAGGGGAGGACACAGATACGCAGTATTTT. Translated: CATSDLVGEDTDTQYF.

The chain employs TRBV28 and TRBJ2-7; unclear D gene. This CDR3 contains 12 residues. V was pared by 6 bases and J by 1 base, with 7 bases between. Germline CDR1 reads MDHEN; CDR2 reads SYDVKM. The DNA for the CDR3 is TGTGCCAGCAGGGAGTTATCCTACGAGCAGTACTTC. Translated, it gives CASRELSYEQYF.

The CDR3: CASSQTSGGETQYF. CDR3 DNA sequence: TGTGCCAGCAGCCAAACCTCAGGGGGAGAGACCCAGTACTTC. The chain uses TRBV3-1 (or the pseudogene TRBV3-2) and TRBJ2-5; 7 positions match TRBD1. Germline CDR1 and CDR2: LGHDT and YNNKEL (reference sequence). This CDR3 has 14 amino acids. The trim removed 2 bases at V and 4 bases at J, leaving 4 bases unmatched.

This clone was found a few times. V usage is TRBV28 and J usage is TRBJ2-7, with D unclear. The CDR3 is 12 residues long. The germline V gene has CDR1 MDHEN and CDR2 SYDVKM. Deletions cut 4 bases from V and 0 bases from J, with 4 bases between. The CDR3 reads CASSWSSYEQYF. The CDR3 DNA reads as TGTGCCAGCAGTTGGAGCTCCTACGAGCAGTACTTC.

V usage is TRBV29-1 and J usage is TRBJ1-2; the match to TRBD1 covers 7 bases. The germline V gene encodes CDR1 SQVTM and CDR2 ANQGSEA. V was clipped by 7 bases and J by 8 bases; unmatched bases: 13. The CDR3 covers 13 residues. This chain's CDR3 is CSAFTGEGYGYTF. The CDR3 bases are TGCAGCGCCTTTACAGGGGAAGGTTACGGCTACACCTTC.

In nucleotides, the CDR3 is TGTGCCAGCAGTCTGGGACAGGGACCTTTATACGAGCAGTACTTC. This encodes CASSLGQGPLYEQYF. This rearrangement joins TRBV28 to TRBJ2-7; 9 bases agree with TRBD1. Trimming took 5 bases from V and 4 from J; bases not matched to a gene: 9. This CDR3 spans 15 amino acids. Germline CDR1 MDHEN, CDR2 SYDVKM.

The chain combines TRBV2 with TRBJ2-5, with D possibly TRBD2 on 5 matching bases. Per germline, CDR1 SNHLY and CDR2 FYNNEI. V lost 7 bases and J 5 bases, leaving 17 bases between the germline ends. This CDR3 contains 14 residues. CDR3 in DNA: TGTGCCAGCACGTTAGGGCGGGTAAGGGAGACCCAGTACTTC. Its translation: CASTLGRVRETQYF.

The chain recombines TRBV4-2 with TRBJ2-7; D might be TRBD2 (6 bases). V was pared by 0 bases and J by 0 bases, with 18 bases between. The length of the CDR3 is 18 residues. In germline, CDR1 is LGHNA, CDR2 YNFKEQ. DNA for the CDR3: TGTGCCAGCAGCCAAGAGGCGGCGGGGCTAGCGAACTCCTACGAGCAGTACTTC. It specifies CASSQEAAGLANSYEQYF.

The chain uses TRBV5-1 and TRBJ2-5; possibly TRBD2 for D (6 bases). There are 15 residues in the CDR3. Trimming took 4 bases from V and 2 from J, leaving 15 bases between them. CDR1 and CDR2 from the germline V gene are SGHRS and YFSETQ. This CDR3 is CASSPLREKQETQYF. Here the CDR3 DNA reads TGCGCCAGCAGCCCGCTTCGGGAGAAACAAGAGACCCAGTACTTC. The complete variable domain, with remaining parts taken from reference TRBV5-1 and TRBJ2-5, reads KAGVTQTPRYLIKTRGQQVTLSCSPISGHRSVSWYQQTPGQGLQFLFEYFSETQRNKGNFPGRFSGRQFSNSRSEMNVSTLELGDSALYLCASSPLREKQETQYFGPGTRLLVL.

The gene calls are TRBV27 and TRBJ2-7, with D uncertain. The CDR3 loop spans 9 amino acids. V dropped 11 bases and J dropped 3 bases, with 5 bases sitting between them. Germline lookup yields CDR1 MNHEY and CDR2 SMNVEV (reference sequence). The CDR3 coding sequence is TGTGCCGGCCTCTACGAGCAGTACTTC. Its translation is CAGLYEQYF.

This sequence joins TRBV28 and TRBJ1-1, with D possibly being TRBD1 (5 bases). The CDR3 length is 15 residues. In germline, CDR1 is MDHEN, CDR2 SYDVKM. Between the trimmed V and J ends, which lost 2 bases and 0 bases, there was a span of 10 bases. The CDR3 region is CASSLGDSLNTEAFF. The CDR3 DNA is TGTGCCAGCAGTTTAGGAGACAGTCTGAACACTGAAGCTTTCTTT.

The V and J genes are TRBV27 and TRBJ1-2, with 10 bases fitting TRBD1. V shed 5 bases and J 4 bases; nucleotides not matched to a gene: 7. Germline-derived CDR1 and CDR2 are MNHEY and SMNVEV (reference sequence). The CDR3 totals 15 residues. This CDR3 is CASSPGTGVIYGYTF. The DNA for the CDR3 is TGTGCCAGCAGTCCCGGGACAGGGGTAATCTATGGCTACACCTTC.

The chain employs TRBV18 and TRBJ2-7; D is possibly TRBD2 (6 bases). The germline V gene has CDR1 KGHSH and CDR2 LQKENI. This CDR3 is 15 amino acids long. V lost 3 bases and J lost 5, with 17 bases in between. The CDR3 loop reads CASSPPGGIGNEQYF. The CDR3 region has the DNA TGTGCCAGCTCACCCCCCGGCGGGATAGGGAACGAGCAGTACTTC.

This clone appeared once. V usage is TRBV18 and J usage is TRBJ2-3; 13 bases map to TRBD2. From germline, CDR1 is KGHSH and CDR2 LQKENI. Germline trimming cut 6 bases from V and 3 bases from J; bases unmatched to any gene: 6. This CDR3 comprises 16 residues. In nucleotides, the CDR3 is TGTGCCAGCTCCCCCCGACTAGCGGGAGGTACAGATACGCAGTATTTT. This codes for CASSPRLAGGTDTQYF.

This chain joins TRBV7-8 and TRBJ2-5, with TRBD2 matching over 15 bases. Germline trimming cut 5 bases from V and 4 bases from J; bases unmatched to any gene: 2. The CDR3 totals 15 residues. Per the germline V gene, CDR1 is SGHVS and CDR2 is FQNEAQ. The CDR3 loop is CASSLGLAGGETQYF. The CDR3 DNA sequence: TGTGCCAGCAGCCTGGGACTAGCGGGAGGAGAGACCCAGTACTTC.

The V and J genes are TRBV7-8 and TRBJ1-2; the D is unclear. This CDR3 has 17 residues. Germline lookup yields CDR1 SGHVS and CDR2 FQNEAQ. Trimming removed 5 bases from V and 5 bases from J, with 24 bases in between. CDR3 in amino acids: CASSLRPEVLGVYGYTF. The DNA for the CDR3 is TGTGCCAGCAGCCTTCGACCGGAGGTATTGGGAGTGTATGGCTACACCTTC.

This sequence joins TRBV10-3 and TRBJ2-1; no clear D gene. The germline V and J ends were trimmed by 1 base and 5 bases, with 3 bases remaining between them. This CDR3 is built from 12 residues. Germline CDR1 is ENHRY and CDR2 is SYGVKD. Here the CDR3 DNA reads TGTGCCATCAGTGAGTATAACAATGAGCAGTTCTTC. Encoded protein: CAISEYNNEQFF.

The V gene is TRBV28, the J gene TRBJ2-5; tentatively, D is TRBD1 (5 bases). This CDR3 has 13 residues. The V and J ends lost 10 bases and 1 base respectively, with 13 bases between them. CDR1 is MDHEN, CDR2 SYDVKM, per germline. The CDR3 DNA is TGTGCCACTTTTGACAGCCTCCAAGAGACCCAGTACTTC. Protein product: CATFDSLQETQYF. Based on the CDR3 plus reference TRBV28 and TRBJ2-5, the full variable domain is DVKVTQSSRYLVKRTGEKVFLECVQDMDHENMFWYRQDPGLGLRLIYFSYDVKMKEKGDIPEGYSVSREKKERFSLILESASTNQTSMYLCATFDSLQETQYFGPGTRLLVL.

The rearrangement joins TRBV5-1 to TRBJ1-2; D is unclear. This CDR3 spans 12 amino acids. Germline V CDR1 and CDR2: SGHRS, YFSETQ. The germline V and J ends were trimmed by 0 bases and 6 bases, with 6 bases remaining between them. The CDR3 DNA is TGCGCCAGCAGCTTGGCCGGGGATGGCTACACCTTC. Amino acids: CASSLAGDGYTF.

The V and J genes are TRBV5-4 and TRBJ2-5, with a tentative D call TRBD2 (5 bases). Trimming took 3 bases from V and 5 from J, leaving 14 bases between them. Germline V CDR1 and CDR2: SGHNT, YYREEE (reference sequence). This CDR3 comprises 14 residues. The CDR3 loop reads CASSSKGLGETQYF. DNA for the CDR3: TGTGCCAGCAGCTCCAAAGGACTGGGGGAGACCCAGTACTTC.

The chain uses TRBV11-2 and TRBJ1-2; D is perhaps TRBD1 (5 bases). Per the germline V gene, CDR1 is SGHAT and CDR2 is FQNNGV. The V end lost 4 bases, the J end lost 8 bases, and 17 bases lay between the germline ends. The CDR3 runs 14 residues. CDR3 in DNA: TGTGCCAGCAGCTCCCCCAGGGATCCTCGAGGCTACACCTTC. The encoded protein is CASSSPRDPRGYTF. Full variable domain (remainder filled in from reference TRBV11-2 and TRBJ1-2): EAGVAQSPRYKIIEKRQSVAFWCNPISGHATLYWYQQILGQGPKLLIQFQNNGVVDDSQLPKDRFSAERLKGVDSTLKIQPAKLEDSAVYLCASSSPRDPRGYTFGSGTRLTVV.

The rearrangement uses TRBV7-2 and TRBJ2-5; TRBD2 aligns across 11 bases. Germline lookup yields CDR1 SGHTA and CDR2 FQGNSA. The CDR3 totals 16 residues. Germline trimming cut 3 bases from V and 7 bases from J; bases unmatched to any gene: 10. CDR3 in amino acids: CASSLTSGAGAGTQYF. CDR3 DNA: TGTGCCAGCAGCTTGACTAGCGGGGCTGGGGCGGGGACCCAGTACTTC.

The chain uses TRBV6-2 or TRBV6-3 and TRBJ1-1; tentatively, D is TRBD1 (5 bases). CDR1 is MNHEY and CDR2 is SVGEGT in the germline V gene. The CDR3 spans 13 residues. V lost 4 bases and J lost 1, with 7 bases in between. CDR3 protein: CASSSQGNTEAFF. CDR3 coding DNA: TGTGCCAGCAGTTCGCAGGGGAACACTGAAGCTTTCTTT.

The V gene is TRBV18, the J gene TRBJ1-1, with D unresolved. Germline CDR1 KGHSH, CDR2 LQKENI. Trimming cost V 4 bases and J 1 base, with 7 bases left between them. This CDR3 spans 13 amino acids. The CDR3 nucleotides are TGTGCCAGCTCACGGGCCTCGAACACTGAAGCTTTCTTT. Protein sequence: CASSRASNTEAFF. Supplemented by reference TRBV18 and TRBJ1-1, the full variable domain reads NAGVMQNPRHLVRRRGQEARLRCSPMKGHSHVYWYRQLPEEGLKFMVYLQKENIIDESGMPKERFSAEFPKEGPSILRIQQVVRGDSAAYFCASSRASNTEAFFGQGTRLTVV.

This clone appeared a single time. The chain combines TRBV5-4 with TRBJ1-1; tentative D call: TRBD1 (6 bases). Deletions cut 4 bases from V and 8 bases from J, with 15 bases between. CDR1 and CDR2 (germline): SGHNT, YYREEE (reference sequence). This CDR3 contains 13 residues. The CDR3 coding sequence is TGTGCCAGCAGCCATGGGACACCTTTCGAAGCTTTCTTT. Translating it yields CASSHGTPFEAFF.

This clone turned up a few times. The chain joins TRBV10-1 to TRBJ2-5; 7 bases match TRBD1. The V segment lost 4 bases and the J segment 5 bases; nucleotides outside the gene matches: 10. There are 15 residues in the CDR3. Germline lookup yields CDR1 WNHNN and CDR2 SYGVQD (reference sequence). The CDR3 loop reads CASSGLQGVWETQYF. The CDR3 bases are TGCGCCAGCAGTGGACTGCAGGGGGTCTGGGAGACCCAGTACTTC.

The rearrangement joins TRBV21-1 to TRBJ2-1; the D segment call TRBD1 is taken from the table without a DNA check. TRBV21-1 is deemed a pseudogene. This CDR3 has 16 residues. DNA of the CDR3: TGTGCCAGCAGCAAAAAACGGCGGACAGGGGATAATGAGCAGTTCTTC. Translation gives CASSKKRRTGDNEQFF.